The clone carrying this T cell receptor (beta chain) was recorded once. This sample is drawn from a study of T cell responses to AZD1222 COVID-19 vaccine. The CDR3 covers 13 residues. V gave up 5 bases and J gave up 3 bases, with 9 bases separating them. Germline CDR1 reads KGHDR; CDR2 reads SFDVKD. This table comes from immunoSEQ multiplex PCR, and its TCRdb copy is limited to in-frame clones, with some not included. Of roughly 140,000 clones listed, approximately 90% are singletons. The receptor was isolated from an adult in good health. The sequencing used peripheral blood, collected on day 0 of AZD1222 vaccination. The rearrangement links TRBV24-1 to TRBJ1-2; no firm D call. CDR3 nucleotides: TGTGCCACCAGTGTCACCGCCGACTATGGCTACACCTTC. Its protein product is CATSVTADYGYTF.